The rows below give T cell receptor beta chains drawn from one sample of a study of response to subunit inactivated influenza vaccine. TCRdb redid the calling of the RT-PCR reads with MiXCR, one entry per CDR3 protein. The repertoire holds about 800,000 distinct CDR3 sequences, with 21% as singletons. This specimen was PBMCs from blood, taken approximately 5 days after vaccination. The receptors were gathered from a man between 50 and 59 years old who received an inactivated influenza vaccine. CDR3s leave out the opening cysteine and the closing phenylalanine or tryptophan. D genes are given only for firm matches.

CDR3 protein	V gene	J gene	D gene
ASSLEARLITYEQY	TRBV5-5	TRBJ2-7	.
ASSLVQRPRETQY	TRBV5-5	TRBJ2-5	.
AISEEVLQYNSPLH	TRBV10-3	TRBJ1-6	.
ASRPIPGLETDTQY	TRBV7-7	TRBJ2-3	.
ASSLGQGADQPQH	TRBV7-9	TRBJ1-5	TRBD1
ASSPGESSYEQY	TRBV5-1	TRBJ2-7	.
ASSLGEGWQF	TRBV5-5	TRBJ2-1	.
ASSQEGGQLYNSPLH	TRBV4-2	TRBJ1-6	.
ASSLRSSSGANVLT	TRBV7-2	TRBJ2-6	.
ASSIRTSGANTGELF	TRBV19	TRBJ2-2	TRBD2
ASSKPGGQSPEQY	TRBV4-2	TRBJ2-7	.
ASSGGRDRGGELF	TRBV6-1	TRBJ2-2	.
ATTTGERAEAF	TRBV6-1	TRBJ1-1	.
ASSLAGAQD	TRBV12-3/TRBV12-4	TRBJ1-3	.